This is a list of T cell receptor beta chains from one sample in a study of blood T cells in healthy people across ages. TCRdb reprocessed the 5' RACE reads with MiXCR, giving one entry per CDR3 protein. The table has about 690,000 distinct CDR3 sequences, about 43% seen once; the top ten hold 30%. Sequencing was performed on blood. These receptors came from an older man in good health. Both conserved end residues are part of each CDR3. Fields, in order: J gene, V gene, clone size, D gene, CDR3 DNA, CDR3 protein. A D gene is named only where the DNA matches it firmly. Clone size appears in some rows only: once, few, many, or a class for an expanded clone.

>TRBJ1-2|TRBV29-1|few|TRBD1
TGCAGCGGAATGACAGGGGTAGGGGGCTACACCTTC
CSGMTGVGGYTF
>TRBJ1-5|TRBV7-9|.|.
TGTGCCAGCAGCCCCCGGGAGGAATCAAGCAATCAGCCCCAGCATTTT
CASSPREESSNQPQHF
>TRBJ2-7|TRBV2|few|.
TGTGCCAGCAGCCCCAGCGAAGGTTACGAGCAGTACTTC
CASSPSEGYEQYF
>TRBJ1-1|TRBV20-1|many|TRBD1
TGCAGTGCTCTAAGACAGGGGAGGACTGAAGCTTTCTTT
CSALRQGRTEAFF
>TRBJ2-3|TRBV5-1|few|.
TGCGCCAGCAGCGTGGAGAACCAGGGAGATACGCAGTATTTT
CASSVENQGDTQYF
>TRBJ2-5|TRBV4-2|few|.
TGTGCCAGCAGCCGCGACGGGACATACAATGAGCAGTACTTC
CASSRDGTYNEQYF
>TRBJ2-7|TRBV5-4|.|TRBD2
TGTGCCAGCAGCTCCCCTGCGGGGGGGAACTACGAGCAGTACTTC
CASSSPAGGNYEQYF
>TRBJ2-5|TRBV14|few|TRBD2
TGTGCCAGCAGCCAATTGCGGGGGACCAACAATGAGCAGTACTTC
CASSQLRGTNNEQYF
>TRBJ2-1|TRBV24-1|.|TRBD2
TGTGCCACCAGTCTGGGACTAGCGAGAATTTACAATGAGCAGTTCTTC
CATSLGLARIYNEQFF
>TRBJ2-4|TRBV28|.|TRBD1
TGTGCCAGCAGTCCCCAGGACAGGGGCAAGTACTTC
CASSPQDRGKYF
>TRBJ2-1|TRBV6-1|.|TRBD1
TGTGCCACCTCGGTGGCAGGGGGAAGAGATGAGCAGTTCTTC
CATSVAGGRDEQFF
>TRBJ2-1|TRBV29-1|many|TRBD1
TGCAGCGTCACTAAACTCCGGGACAGGGGTGTAGGCTACAATGAGCAGTTCTTC
CSVTKLRDRGVGYNEQFF
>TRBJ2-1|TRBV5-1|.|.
TGCGCCAGCAGCTTGGAAGGGCCGGGGAGCTCCTACAATGAGCAGTTCTTC
CASSLEGPGSSYNEQFF
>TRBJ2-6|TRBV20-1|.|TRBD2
TGCAGTGCCGCCAAAGGGCTAGCGGGAGGTTCTGGGGCCAACGTCCTGACTTTC
CSAAKGLAGGSGANVLTF
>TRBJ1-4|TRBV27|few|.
TGTGCCAGCAGTCCTTTTCCAGGAGAGAATGAAAAACTGTTTTTT
CASSPFPGENEKLFF
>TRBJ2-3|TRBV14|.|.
TGTGCCAGCAGCCCCTTTAGCGTCCCCGATGGAACGCAGTATTTT
CASSPFSVPDGTQYF
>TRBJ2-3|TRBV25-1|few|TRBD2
TGTGCCAGCAGCCATAGCGGGGACCGCGATACGCAGTATTTT
CASSHSGDRDTQYF
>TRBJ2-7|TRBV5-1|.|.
TGCGCCAGCAGCCCCGGACGGACCATGGACGAGCAGTACTTC
CASSPGRTMDEQYF
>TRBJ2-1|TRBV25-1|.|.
TGTGCCAGCAGTGAAAAGCTCAATGAGCAGTTCTTC
CASSEKLNEQFF
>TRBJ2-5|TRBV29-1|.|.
TGCAGCGTTTCCCAAGAGACCCAGTACTTC
CSVSQETQYF
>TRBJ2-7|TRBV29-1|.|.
TGCAGCGTTGACACAACGGGTGAGCAGTACTTC
CSVDTTGEQYF
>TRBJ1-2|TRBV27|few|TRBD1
TGTGCCAGCAGTGCCTCCGGGACAGGGGCGCTGGAGGTCGGCTACACCTTC
CASSASGTGALEVGYTF
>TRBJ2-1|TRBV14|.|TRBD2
TGTGCCAGCAGCCGGGAGGGCCATGAGCAGTTCTTC
CASSREGHEQFF
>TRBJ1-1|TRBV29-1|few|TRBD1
TGCAGCGTTGAACGAGGACAGGTAGGCACTGAAGCTTTCTTT
CSVERGQVGTEAFF
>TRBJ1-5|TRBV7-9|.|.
TGTTCCAGCAGCTCAAGGGACTTGTCCCAGCATTTT
CSSSSRDLSQHF
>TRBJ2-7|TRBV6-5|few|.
TGTGCCAGCAGTTCTCAGGGAGACGAGCAGTACTTC
CASSSQGDEQYF
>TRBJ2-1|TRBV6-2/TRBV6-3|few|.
TGTGCCAGCAGTCTGCGGGGTCAGGGTGAGCAGTTCTTC
CASSLRGQGEQFF
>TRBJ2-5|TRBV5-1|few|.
TGCGCCAGCAGCTTGGGTGGACAGACTCAAGAGACCCAGTACTTC
CASSLGGQTQETQYF
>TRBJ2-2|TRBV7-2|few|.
TGTGCCAGCAGAGCTGGGACGGCACAGAACACCGGGGAGCTGTTTTTT
CASRAGTAQNTGELFF
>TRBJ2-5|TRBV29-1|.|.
TGCAGCGTAGTCGATCGAGAGACCCAGTACTTC
CSVVDRETQYF
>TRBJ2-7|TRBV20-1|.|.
TGCAGTGCTAGTAGGATAAGCAGCTCCTACGAGCAGTACTTC
CSASRISSSYEQYF
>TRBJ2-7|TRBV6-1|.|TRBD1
TGTGCCAGCGGCGGAAAGGGGACAGTCGTTAACGAGCAGTACTTC
CASGGKGTVVNEQYF
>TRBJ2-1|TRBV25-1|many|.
TGTGCCAGCAGTGAAGCTGCTGGTGAGCAGTTCTTC
CASSEAAGEQFF
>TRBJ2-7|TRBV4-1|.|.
TGCGCCAGCAGCCTCCAGGCAGCCTACTCCTACGAGCAGTACTTC
CASSLQAAYSYEQYF
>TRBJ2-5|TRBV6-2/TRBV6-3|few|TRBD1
TGTGCCAGCAGCTGGACAGGCTGGGAGCAGTACTTC
CASSWTGWEQYF
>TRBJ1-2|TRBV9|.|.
TGTGCCAGCAGCGTACGCGGAGATGGATCTAACTATGGCTACACCTTC
CASSVRGDGSNYGYTF
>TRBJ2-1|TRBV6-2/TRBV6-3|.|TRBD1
TGTGCCAGCAGTACCCTGCAGGGGGCCGTCTACAATGAGCAGTTCTTC
CASSTLQGAVYNEQFF
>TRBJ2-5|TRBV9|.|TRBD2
TGTGCCAGCAGAGCGGGAAACGGTGAGACCCAGTACTTC
CASRAGNGETQYF
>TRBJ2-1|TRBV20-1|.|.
TGCAGTGCTAGTGTTGCGGATGAGCAGTTCTTC
CSASVADEQFF
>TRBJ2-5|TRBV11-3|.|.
TGTGCCAGCAGCTTGGAAGGGAGACGGATGGAGACCCAGTACTTC
CASSLEGRRMETQYF
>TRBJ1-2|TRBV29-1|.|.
TGCAGCGTTGAAGCACAGGGCACCCTAGGCTACACCTTC
CSVEAQGTLGYTF
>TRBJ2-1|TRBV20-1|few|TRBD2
TGCAGTGCCAGACTAGCGACTACTTACAATGAGCAGTTCTTC
CSARLATTYNEQFF
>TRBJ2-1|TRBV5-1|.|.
TGCGCCAGCAGCCTTTTGGGGGTTACGGATGAGCAGTTCTTC
CASSLLGVTDEQFF
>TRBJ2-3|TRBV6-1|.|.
TGTGCCAGCAATCACCCAACCCAAGGGGGGAGCACAGATACGCAGTATTTT
CASNHPTQGGSTDTQYF
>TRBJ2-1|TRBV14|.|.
TGTGCCAGCAGTCAAGAACGACGAGCAGCAGGAAGGAATGAGCAGTTCTTC
CASSQERRAAGRNEQFF
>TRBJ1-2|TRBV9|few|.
TGTGCCAGCAGCGTAGCTCCCGGGCCTAGCGACTATGGCTACACCTTC
CASSVAPGPSDYGYTF
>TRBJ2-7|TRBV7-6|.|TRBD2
TGTGCCAGCAGCTTAGCGCCAGCGGGGGGCCCACTCTCCTACAATGAGCAGTACTTC
CASSLAPAGGPLSYNEQYF
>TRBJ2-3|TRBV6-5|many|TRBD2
TGTGCCAGCAGTTCTGGTGGAACAGCGGGAGGGCGGAATACGCAGTATTTT
CASSSGGTAGGRNTQYF
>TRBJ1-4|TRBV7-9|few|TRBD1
TGTGCCAGCAAATCTTCGCGACAGGGAAATAATGAAAAACTGTTTTTT
CASKSSRQGNNEKLFF
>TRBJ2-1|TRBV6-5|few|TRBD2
TGTGCCAGCAGTTACCGCCCTCCTAGCGGGAGTACGTCCTACAATGAGCAGTTCTTC
CASSYRPPSGSTSYNEQFF
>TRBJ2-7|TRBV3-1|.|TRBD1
TGTGCCAGCAGCCAATATCCGGGACAGACCTACGAGCAGTACTTC
CASSQYPGQTYEQYF
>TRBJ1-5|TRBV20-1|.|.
TGCAGTGCTAGAAGGGGGGAAAGCAATCAGCCCCAGCATTTT
CSARRGESNQPQHF
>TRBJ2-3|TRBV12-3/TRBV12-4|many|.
TGTGCCAGCAGTTTAGGAAACTTCGCCGATACGCAGTATTTT
CASSLGNFADTQYF
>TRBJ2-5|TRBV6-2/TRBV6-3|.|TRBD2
TGCGCCAGCAGTCGGACTAGCGGGGTAGAGACCCAGTACTTC
CASSRTSGVETQYF
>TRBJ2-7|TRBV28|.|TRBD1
TGTGCCAGCCGACAGGGGACTTATGAGCAGTACTTC
CASRQGTYEQYF
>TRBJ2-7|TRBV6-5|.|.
TGTGCCAGCAGCCCCCAGTGGGGCCCCTACGAGCAGTACTTC
CASSPQWGPYEQYF
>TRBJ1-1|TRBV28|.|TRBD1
TGTGCCAGCAAACCCGACAGGGAGGGGACTGAAGCTTTCTTT
CASKPDREGTEAFF